This T cell receptor (beta chain) was observed in a study of T cells in Graves' hyperthyroidism and ophthalmopathy. Template material for amplifying TCR beta CDR3 regions consisted of RNA transcripts. HTBI primers were the set used in a first-round RT-PCR of the TCR CDR3. TCRdb analysed the multiplex PCR reads with MiXCR anew, one entry per CDR3 protein. Among about 560,000 distinct CDR3 sequences listed, approximately 16% were seen once. Trimming took off 1 base at V and 5 bases at J, with 5 bases between the two ends. CDR1 is KGHSH and CDR2 is LQKENI in the germline V gene. The CDR3 covers 13 residues.

The chain couples TRBV18 to TRBJ1-4; D is uncertain. The sequencing input was blood. This clonotype was obtained from a woman under 30 with Graves' hyperthyroidism. CDR3 amino acids: CASSPQGNEKLFF. DNA of the CDR3: TGTGCCAGCTCACCACAGGGCAATGAAAAACTGTTTTTT.